Below, 7 T cell receptor beta chains from the same sample are listed, as sequenced in a study of read filtering for tumor transcriptome and immune sequencing. The library was built from roughly 400 ng RNA with molecular barcoded adaptors for alpha/delta and beta/gamma chains. TCRdb re-called the reads with MiXCR, one entry per CDR3 protein. The sample includes around 58,000 distinct CDR3 sequences, approximately 13% of them seen just once. Sequenced: a population of CD138-negative cells sorted from bone marrow. The source is a donor older than 35 with multiple myeloma.

The table lists this clonotype with many counts. J is TRBJ2-7 and V is TRBV7-2, with 9 positions matching TRBD1. Trimming took 3 bases from V and 9 from J; bases not matched to a gene: 24. The CDR3 has 19 amino acids. Germline V CDR1 and CDR2: SGHTA, FQGNSA. Written as DNA, the CDR3 is TGTGCCAGCAGCTTTGGCCCCCTAAGGGGCGGGACAGGGATCTCGTGGCAGTACTTC. It yields the protein CASSFGPLRGGTGISWQYF.

This clonotype was counted a few times. This could be a read error, since a much larger clone is one nucleotide away. J is TRBJ2-1 and V is TRBV7-2; D is unclear. The CDR3 runs to 11 residues. In germline, CDR1 is SGHTA, CDR2 FQGNSA. The CDR3 coding sequence is TGTGCCAGCAGCCGAGTCGGTGAGCAGTCCTTC. This gives the protein CASSRVGEQSF.

This clonotype was found once. The chain couples TRBV19 to TRBJ2-7; D not resolved. Germline values: CDR1 LNHDA, CDR2 SQIVND (reference sequence). The CDR3 covers 11 residues. The V and J ends lost 8 bases and 4 bases respectively, with 9 bases between them. CDR3 protein: CASRYGYEQYF. The CDR3, as DNA: TGTGCCAGTCGTTACGGTTACGAGCAGTACTTC.

The sample holds many counts of this clonotype. This chain connects TRBV7-9 to TRBJ2-7, with D possibly being TRBD1 (6 bases). Germline CDR1 SEHNR, CDR2 FQNEAQ (reference sequence). CDR3 length: 17 residues. Trimming cost V 4 bases and J 0 bases, with 19 bases left between them. In nucleotides, the CDR3 is TGTGCCAGCAGCTCCTTACCCTCCAGGGGCGGCTCCTACGAGCAGTACTTC. It translates to CASSSLPSRGGSYEQYF.

This clonotype was counted many times. The V and J genes are TRBV29-1 and TRBJ1-3; D uncertain. The germline CDR1 and CDR2 sequences are SQVTM and ANQGSEA. V was clipped by 1 base and J by 0 bases, with 10 bases between them. The CDR3 has 15 amino acids. CDR3 sequence: CSVEAPDRSGNTIYF. DNA of the CDR3: TGCAGCGTTGAAGCGCCCGATCGCTCTGGAAACACCATATATTTT. The whole variable domain, filled in from reference TRBV29-1 and TRBJ1-3, reads SAVISQKPSRDICQRGTSLTIQCQVDSQVTMMFWYRQQPGQSLTLIATANQGSEATYESGFVIDKFPISRPNLTFSTLTVSNMSPEDSSIYLCSVEAPDRSGNTIYFGEGSWLTVV.

This clonotype was counted ten times or more. V gene TRBV7-8 combines with J gene TRBJ2-3; TRBD2 matches 10 bases. The CDR3 has 15 residues. CDR1 is SGHVS and CDR2 is FQNEAQ in the germline V gene. V lost 5 bases, J lost 4 bases, and 6 bases stayed unmatched. This CDR3 is CASSHTSGNSDTQYF. In nucleotides, the CDR3 is TGTGCCAGCAGCCACACTAGCGGGAACTCAGATACGCAGTATTTT. Variable domain in full (rest from reference TRBV7-8 and TRBJ2-3): GAGVSQSPRYKVAKRGQDVALRCDPISGHVSLFWYQQALGQGPEFLTYFQNEAQLDKSGLPSDRFFAERPEGSVSTLKIQRTQQEDSAVYLCASSHTSGNSDTQYFGPGTRLTVL.

As for this clonotype: The junction differs from germline at one of its ends, possibly a read error. V usage is TRBV6-2 or TRBV6-3 and J usage is TRBJ2-3, with TRBD2 matching 14 bases. The CDR3 runs to 13 residues. Germline V CDR1 and CDR2: MNHEY, SVGEGT. The CDR3 loop reads CASSSIGLAGGAF. CDR3 nucleotide sequence: TGTGCCAGCAGTAGCATAGGACTAGCGGGAGGAGCTTTT.